What follows are 23 T cell receptor beta chains derived from one specimen sequenced in a study of cytomegalovirus exposure and HLA in healthy donors. Measured with immunoSEQ multiplex PCR; TCRdb has only the in-frame clones, and not every one. The profile covers roughly 150,000 clones, with 91% appearing a single time and 0.55% to 0.8% taken by the ten largest. The sample taken for sequencing was PBMCs. Every receptor here comes from a man younger than 30 in good health and CMV-seronegative.

The CDR3 reads CASSPERGGYTQYF. CDR3 bases: TGTGCCAGCAGCCCCGAGCGGGGGGGATATACGCAGTATTTT. The chain joins TRBV9 to TRBJ2-3; TRBD2 aligns across 10 bases. V dropped 4 bases and J dropped 7; count of bases not matched to a gene: 6. The germline CDR1 and CDR2 sequences are SGDLS and YYNGEE. CDR3 size: 14 residues.

The chain links TRBV14 to TRBJ2-1; possibly TRBD1 for D (7 bases). Trimming left V 3 bases short and J 1 base short, with 13 bases between. Germline V gene sequence: CDR1 SGHDN, CDR2 FVKESK. The CDR3 runs 16 residues. The CDR3 is CASSHFRGVSYNEQFF. The DNA of the CDR3 is TGTGCCAGCAGCCATTTCAGGGGGGTATCCTACAATGAGCAGTTCTTC.

The chain employs TRBV19 and TRBJ1-1; possible D gene TRBD1, 5 bases. The CDR3 totals 13 residues. CDR1 is LNHDA and CDR2 is SQIVND in the germline V gene (reference sequence). With 5 bases removed from V and 0 bases from J, the gap between germline ends came to 7 bases. The CDR3 here is CASSDSMNTEAFF. In DNA, the CDR3 is TGTGCCAGTAGTGACAGCATGAACACTGAAGCTTTCTTT.

In DNA form, the CDR3 reads TGTGCCAGCTCGGATAGCAGGGGGCTCGCTGACTATGGCTACACCTTC. Translating gives CASSDSRGLADYGYTF. The V gene is TRBV18, the J gene TRBJ1-2; 8 bases are shared with TRBD1. The V and J ends lost 6 bases and 3 bases, in that order; junction bases with no gene match: 12. The germline V gene has CDR1 KGHSH and CDR2 LQKENI. The CDR3 has 16 residues.

The rearrangement links TRBV19 to TRBJ1-1, with D possibly being TRBD1 (5 bases). The CDR3 runs to 13 residues. The V gene's germline CDR1 is LNHDA and CDR2 SQIVND (reference sequence). The germline V and J ends were trimmed by 2 bases and 5 bases, with 9 bases remaining between them. The DNA of the CDR3 is TGTGCCAGTAGTATACAGCGGGGGACTGAAGCTTTCTTT. Protein sequence: CASSIQRGTEAFF.

The rearrangement links TRBV29-1 to TRBJ2-7; maybe TRBD1 (5 bases). The germline V gene encodes CDR1 SQVTM and CDR2 ANQGSEA. The ends were cut back, 5 bases at V and 1 base at J, with 9 bases in the middle. CDR3 length: 12 residues. CDR3: CSVSYRSYEQYF. For the CDR3, the DNA is TGCAGCGTTAGCTACAGGTCCTACGAGCAGTACTTC.

The J gene is TRBJ1-1, the V gene TRBV10-3; D remains ambiguous. The CDR3 sequence is 15 residues long. Trimming pared 4 bases from V and 0 bases from J, leaving 12 bases between. The germline V gene has CDR1 ENHRY and CDR2 SYGVKD. CDR3 loop: CAISALELMNTEAFF. The CDR3 nucleotides read TGTGCCATCAGTGCACTCGAGCTAATGAACACTGAAGCTTTCTTT.

The rearrangement joins TRBV9 to TRBJ2-1; D might be TRBD2 (7 bases). CDR3 size: 13 residues. The germline gives CDR1 SGDLS, CDR2 YYNGEE. Trimming took off 4 bases at V and 6 bases at J, with 11 bases between the two ends. The CDR3 protein is CASSPRGGNEQFF. The CDR3 DNA sequence: TGTGCCAGCAGCCCGAGGGGGGGCAATGAGCAGTTCTTC.

This clone was recorded once. The V gene is TRBV6-6, the J gene TRBJ2-1; 7 bases align to TRBD1. The germline V gene encodes CDR1 MNHNY and CDR2 SVGAGI (reference sequence). V lost 0 bases and J lost 4; bases outside the gene matches: 0. The CDR3 is made up of 14 amino acids. The CDR3 sequence: CASSYSGQYNEQFF. CDR3 sequence (DNA): TGTGCCAGCAGTTACTCGGGACAGTACAATGAGCAGTTCTTC.

The chain employs TRBV12-5 and TRBJ1-1; D is unresolved. The CDR3 spans 14 residues. Germline V gives CDR1 LGHNT, CDR2 FRNRAP. V lost 3 bases, J lost 2 bases, and 10 bases lay in between. The CDR3 DNA reads TGTGCTAGTGGTTTACTATTTCCTAACACTGAAGCTTTCTTT. This translates into CASGLLFPNTEAFF.

The chain combines TRBV7-8 with TRBJ1-4; D not resolved. The CDR3 is 16 residues long. Germline CDR1 and CDR2: SGHVS and FQNEAQ. Trimming pared 5 bases from V and 7 bases from J, leaving 20 bases between. CDR3 nucleotide sequence: TGTGCCAGCAGCCTCACCCCCCCCGAAGTCGGTGAAAAACTGTTTTTT. Translating gives CASSLTPPEVGEKLFF.

V and J are TRBV29-1 and TRBJ1-2, with TRBD1 matching over 7 bases. Looked up from germline, CDR1 is SQVTM and CDR2 is ANQGSEA. The V and J ends lost 0 bases and 6 bases, in that order; junction bases with no gene match: 4. This CDR3 spans 13 amino acids. CDR3 in DNA: TGCAGCGTTGAAGATCAGGGGGTCCATGGCTACACCTTC. This encodes CSVEDQGVHGYTF.

This chain joins TRBV2 and TRBJ1-1, with a weak D call TRBD1 (5 bases). The V end lost 8 bases, the J end lost 0 bases, and 10 bases lay between the germline ends. Germline CDR1 is SNHLY and CDR2 is FYNNEI. The CDR3 is made up of 13 amino acids. CDR3 nucleotide sequence: TGTGCCAGCCCAACAGGCTTGAACACTGAAGCTTTCTTT. This codes for CASPTGLNTEAFF.

The V and J genes are TRBV6-1 and TRBJ2-2; D is perhaps TRBD2 (6 bases). The germline V gene encodes CDR1 MNHNS and CDR2 SASEGT. Trimming pared 4 bases from V and 8 bases from J, leaving 14 bases between. This CDR3 is 14 amino acids long. This CDR3 reads CASSVKGGPGELFF. The DNA of the CDR3 is TGTGCCAGCAGTGTTAAGGGAGGCCCGGGGGAGCTGTTTTTT.

The chain couples TRBV12-5 to TRBJ2-1; D ambiguous. This CDR3 is built from 11 residues. Trimming took off 5 bases at V and 7 bases at J, with 6 bases between the two ends. Germline V lookup: CDR1 LGHNT, CDR2 FRNRAP. In nucleotides, the CDR3 is TGTGCTAGTGGTGGCTTAAATGAGCAGTTCTTC. Translation: CASGGLNEQFF. The full variable domain, its missing parts supplied by reference TRBV12-5 and TRBJ2-1, is DARVTQTPRHKVTEMGQEVTMRCQPILGHNTVFWYRQTMMQGLELLAYFRNRAPLDDSGMPKDRFSAEMPDATLATLKIQPSEPRDSAVYFCASGGLNEQFFGPGTRLTVL.

The V gene is TRBV18, the J gene TRBJ1-5; D remains unclear. Looked up from germline, CDR1 is KGHSH and CDR2 is LQKENI. There are 20 residues in the CDR3. Trimming cost V 3 bases and J 1 base, with 25 bases left between them. CDR3 nucleotide sequence: TGTGCCAGCTCACCTGATTTGCTGGCAGGAGGAATCGGAAGCAATCAGCCCCAGCATTTT. Amino acids: CASSPDLLAGGIGSNQPQHF. The full variable domain, in which reference TRBV18 and TRBJ1-5 provide the parts outside the CDR3, is NAGVMQNPRHLVRRRGQEARLRCSPMKGHSHVYWYRQLPEEGLKFMVYLQKENIIDESGMPKERFSAEFPKEGPSILRIQQVVRGDSAAYFCASSPDLLAGGIGSNQPQHFGDGTRLSIL.

This chain connects TRBV5-5 to TRBJ2-7; 9 bases are shared with TRBD1. V dropped 4 bases and J dropped 2; count of bases not matched to a gene: 4. CDR1 and CDR2 from the germline V gene are SGHKS and YYEKEE (reference sequence). This CDR3 is built from 14 residues. The CDR3 bases are TGTGCCAGCAGCGCTGGACAGGGGCCCTACGAGCAGTACGTC. It specifies CASSAGQGPYEQYV.

The V call is TRBV11-3, the J call TRBJ2-5; TRBD1 might be the D (6 bases). Trimming shortened V by 5 bases and J by 1 base, and 20 bases separated the two germline ends. The CDR3 length is 17 residues. CDR1 is SGHNT, CDR2 YENEEA, per germline. As DNA, the CDR3 is TGTGCCAGCAGCGAGCGAAACAGGGAAGACCGCCAAGAGACCCAGTACTTC. As protein: CASSERNREDRQETQYF.

CDR3 amino acids: CASSHGLAGTFYNEQFF. CDR3 in DNA: TGCGCCAGCAGCCACGGACTAGCGGGAACCTTTTACAATGAGCAGTTCTTC. V is TRBV4-3 and J is TRBJ2-1; TRBD2 matches 12 bases. CDR1 and CDR2 from the germline V gene are LGHNA and YSLEER. The CDR3 consists of 17 residues. The trim removed 3 bases at V and 4 bases at J, leaving 7 bases unmatched.

The rearrangement uses TRBV5-1 and TRBJ2-3; possible D gene TRBD1, 6 bases. Per the germline V gene, CDR1 is SGHRS and CDR2 is YFSETQ. This CDR3 region has 15 residues. Between the trimmed V and J ends, which lost 1 base and 1 base, there was a span of 10 bases. The CDR3 DNA reads as TGCGCCAGCAGCTTGAGTGCAGGGGGCACAGATACGCAGTATTTT. Translation gives CASSLSAGGTDTQYF.

V and J are TRBV7-8 and TRBJ1-2; possible D gene TRBD1, 5 bases. V was pared by 2 bases and J by 2 bases, with 12 bases between. The CDR3 is 15 amino acids. Looked up from germline, CDR1 is SGHVS and CDR2 is FQNEAQ. The CDR3 spells CASSLRPTENYGYTF. The CDR3 region has the DNA TGTGCCAGCAGCTTACGCCCGACAGAGAACTATGGCTACACCTTC. Full variable domain (outside the CDR3, taken from reference TRBV7-8 and TRBJ1-2): GAGVSQSPRYKVAKRGQDVALRCDPISGHVSLFWYQQALGQGPEFLTYFQNEAQLDKSGLPSDRFFAERPEGSVSTLKIQRTQQEDSAVYLCASSLRPTENYGYTFGSGTRLTVV.

The chain joins TRBV18 to TRBJ1-1; the match to TRBD1 covers 7 bases. With V trimmed by 7 bases and J by 6 bases, 5 bases remained unmatched. Germline loops: CDR1 KGHSH, CDR2 LQKENI. This CDR3 has 12 amino acids. CDR3 sequence (DNA): TGTGCCAGCTTCCCCGGGACAGCTGAAGCTTTCTTT. This translates into CASFPGTAEAFF.

The chain recombines TRBV9 with TRBJ1-2; 11 bases agree with TRBD1. V lost 4 bases to trimming and J lost 4 bases; unmatched junction nucleotides: 18. Germline CDR1 reads SGDLS; CDR2 reads YYNGEE. The CDR3 has 19 residues. CDR3 sequence reads: CASSPRPGTGGGKVYGYTF. CDR3 in DNA: TGTGCCAGCAGCCCTCGCCCGGGGACAGGGGGAGGAAAGGTCTATGGCTACACCTTC.